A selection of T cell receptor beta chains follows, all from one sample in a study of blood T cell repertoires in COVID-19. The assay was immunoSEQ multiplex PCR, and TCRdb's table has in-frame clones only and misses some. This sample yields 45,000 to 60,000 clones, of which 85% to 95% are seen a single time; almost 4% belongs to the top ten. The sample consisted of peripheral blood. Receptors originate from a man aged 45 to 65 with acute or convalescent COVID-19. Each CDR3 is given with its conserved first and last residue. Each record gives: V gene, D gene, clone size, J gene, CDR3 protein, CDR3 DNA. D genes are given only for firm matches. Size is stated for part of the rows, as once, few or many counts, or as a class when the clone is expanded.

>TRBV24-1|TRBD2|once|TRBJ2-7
CATSDFTSSGSFEQYF
TGTGCCACCAGTGATTTTACTAGTAGCGGGAGTTTCGAGCAGTACTTC
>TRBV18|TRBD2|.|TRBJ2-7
CASSPITSGRSPEQYF
TGTGCCAGCTCACCAATAACTAGCGGGAGGTCGCCCGAGCAGTACTTC
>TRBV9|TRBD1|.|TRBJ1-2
CASSGRQGLFGYTF
TGTGCCAGCAGCGGGCGACAGGGGTTATTTGGCTACACCTTC
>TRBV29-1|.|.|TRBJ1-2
CSVDRSNYGYTF
TGCAGCGTAGACAGGTCTAACTATGGCTACACCTTC
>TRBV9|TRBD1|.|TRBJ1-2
CASSVGDRPAYGYTF
TGTGCCAGCAGCGTAGGGGACAGACCAGCCTATGGCTACACCTTC
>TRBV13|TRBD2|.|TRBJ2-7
CASSLGGRGPYEQYF
TGTGCCAGCAGCTTGGGCGGGAGGGGCCCCTACGAGCAGTACTTC
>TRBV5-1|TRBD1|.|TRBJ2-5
CASSPGTGGETQYF
TGCGCCAGCAGCCCGGGGACAGGGGGAGAGACCCAGTACTTC
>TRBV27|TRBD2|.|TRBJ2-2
CASSLQATSGRRGTGELFF
TGTGCCAGCAGCTTACAGGCAACTAGCGGGAGGAGGGGCACCGGGGAGCTGTTTTTT
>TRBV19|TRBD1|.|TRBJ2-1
CASTPTGAIYNEQFF
TGTGCCAGTACCCCGACAGGGGCTATTTACAATGAGCAGTTCTTC
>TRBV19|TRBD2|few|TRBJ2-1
CASSMRGTSGSRDNEQFF
TGTGCCAGTAGTATGCGAGGGACTAGCGGGAGTAGGGACAATGAGCAGTTCTTC
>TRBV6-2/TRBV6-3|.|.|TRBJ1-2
CASSYESFDGYTF
TGTGCCAGCAGTTACGAGTCTTTTGATGGCTACACCTTC
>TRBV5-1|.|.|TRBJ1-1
CASSHPETVKAFF
TGCGCCAGCAGCCACCCGGAAACAGTGAAAGCTTTTTTT
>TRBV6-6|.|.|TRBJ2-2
CASWGIWGPGELFF
TGTGCCAGCTGGGGGATTTGGGGGCCCGGGGAGCTGTTTTTT
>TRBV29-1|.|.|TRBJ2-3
CSVALGGGTLANTQYF
TGCAGCGTTGCGTTGGGCGGAGGGACGCTAGCAAATACGCAGTATTTT
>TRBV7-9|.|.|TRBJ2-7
CASSVLVGADEQYF
TGTGCCAGCAGCGTCCTAGTAGGGGCAGATGAGCAGTACTTC
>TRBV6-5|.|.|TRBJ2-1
CASRGTSSNEQFF
TGTGCCAGCAGGGGTACTAGCTCCAATGAGCAGTTCTTC
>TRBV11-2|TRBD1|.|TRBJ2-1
CASSPRQGAYNEQFF
TGTGCCAGCAGCCCCCGGCAGGGGGCCTACAATGAGCAGTTCTTC
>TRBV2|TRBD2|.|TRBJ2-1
CASTMTSGLYNEQFF
TGTGCCAGCACCATGACTAGCGGGCTTTACAATGAGCAGTTCTTC
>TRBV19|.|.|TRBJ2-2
CASRNWGGGRGGTGELFF
TGTGCCAGCCGCAACTGGGGGGGCGGGAGAGGTGGGACCGGGGAGCTGTTTTTT
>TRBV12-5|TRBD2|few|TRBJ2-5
CASGLFLSGREKTQYF
TGTGCTAGTGGTTTGTTCCTGAGCGGGAGGGAAAAGACCCAGTACTTC
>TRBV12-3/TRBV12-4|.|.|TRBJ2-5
CASSLQFQETQYF
TGTGCCAGCAGTTTACAGTTTCAAGAGACCCAGTACTTC
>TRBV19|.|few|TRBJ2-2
CASSIIGSANTGELFF
TGTGCCAGTAGTATTATCGGTTCCGCGAACACCGGGGAGCTGTTTTTT
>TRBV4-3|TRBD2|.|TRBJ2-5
CASSQGLAGGGTGETQYF
TGCGCCAGCAGCCAAGGTCTAGCGGGAGGTGGGACGGGAGAGACCCAGTACTTC
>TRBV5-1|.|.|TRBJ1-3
CASSLGQLGLSGNTIYF
TGCGCCAGCAGCTTGGGACAGCTAGGCCTCTCTGGAAACACCATATATTTT
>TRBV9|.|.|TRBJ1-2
CASSGSVYGYTF
TGTGCCAGCAGCGGCAGTGTCTATGGCTACACCTTC
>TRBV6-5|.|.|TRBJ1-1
CASSYVQGKGNTEAFF
TGTGCCAGCAGTTATGTACAGGGCAAGGGGAACACTGAAGCTTTCTTT
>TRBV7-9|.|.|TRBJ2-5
CASNPERAPGETQYF
TGTGCCAGCAACCCCGAGCGGGCCCCCGGGGAGACCCAGTACTTC
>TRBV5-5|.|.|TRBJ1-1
CASSSTVSRNTEAFF
TGTGCCAGCAGCTCGACGGTTAGCCGGAACACTGAAGCTTTCTTT
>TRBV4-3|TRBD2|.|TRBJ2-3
CASSPGLSRTDTQYF
TGCGCCAGCAGCCCGGGACTATCGCGCACAGATACGCAGTATTTT
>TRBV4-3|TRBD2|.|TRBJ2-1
CASGSGSSSYNEQFF
TGCGCCAGCGGCAGCGGGAGTAGCTCCTACAATGAGCAGTTCTTC
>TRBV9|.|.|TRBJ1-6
CASSVAGGGNSPLHF
TGTGCCAGCAGCGTGGCGGGGGGGGGTAATTCACCCCTCCACTTT
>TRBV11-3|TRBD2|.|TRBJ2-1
CASSLEAGGSYNEQFF
TGTGCCAGCAGCTTAGAGGCGGGAGGGTCCTACAATGAGCAGTTCTTC
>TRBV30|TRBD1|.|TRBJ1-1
CAWSTIPGQGAFF
TGTGCCTGGAGTACGATCCCGGGACAGGGGGCTTTCTTT
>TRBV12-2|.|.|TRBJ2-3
CASRSGTSGNIITDTQYF
TGTGCAAGTCGCTCCGGGACTAGCGGAAATATAATCACAGATACGCAGTATTTT
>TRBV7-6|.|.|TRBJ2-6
CASSFQSGANVLTF
TGTGCCAGCAGCTTTCAGTCTGGGGCCAACGTCCTGACTTTC
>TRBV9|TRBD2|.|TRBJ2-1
CASSSGSSGTGNEQFF
TGTGCCAGCAGTTCGGGATCCAGCGGGACGGGTAATGAGCAGTTCTTC
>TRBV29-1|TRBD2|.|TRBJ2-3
CSVDLGLALTDTQYF
TGCAGCGTTGATCTCGGACTAGCGCTCACAGATACGCAGTATTTT
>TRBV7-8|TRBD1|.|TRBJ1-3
CASSRGGQGSGNTIYF
TGTGCCAGCAGCCGCGGCGGACAGGGCTCTGGAAACACCATATATTTT
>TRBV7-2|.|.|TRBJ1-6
CASSLLQGYNSPLHF
TGTGCCAGCAGCTTACTGCAGGGTTATAATTCACCCCTCCACTTT
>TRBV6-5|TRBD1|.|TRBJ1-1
CASMGQKDTEAFF
TGTGCCAGCATGGGACAGAAGGACACTGAAGCTTTCTTT
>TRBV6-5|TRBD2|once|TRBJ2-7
CASSSGTSSAQYF
TGTGCCAGCAGTTCCGGGACTAGCAGTGCTCAGTACTTC
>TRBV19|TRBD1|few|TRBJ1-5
CASSPRTGYNQPQHF
TGTGCCAGTAGTCCCCGGACAGGTTATAATCAGCCCCAGCATTTT
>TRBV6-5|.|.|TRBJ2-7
CASSRSTYEQYF
TGTGCCAGCAGTCGGAGCACCTACGAGCAGTACTTC
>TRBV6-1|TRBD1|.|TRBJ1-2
CASSALTGQGRVGYGYTF
TGTGCCAGCAGTGCCCTTACAGGACAGGGGAGGGTTGGCTATGGCTACACCTTC
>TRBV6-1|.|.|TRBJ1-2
CASSESGGPNYGYTF
TGTGCCAGCAGTGAATCCGGGGGGCCTAACTATGGCTACACCTTC
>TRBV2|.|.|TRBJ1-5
CASSVYSNQPQHF
TGTGCCAGCAGTGTCTATAGCAATCAGCCCCAGCATTTT